This TCR beta chain derives from a study of vaccination effects on CD4 cells after COVID-19. Broader study findings: Marked clonal contraction of both clone types appeared late after vaccination.

This clone was counted a few times. The antigen is not known. Before any sequencing was done, the ViraFEST assay used viral peptide pools to expand antigen-specific CD4+ T cells. Culturing for 9 to 10 days preceded CD4+ T cell isolation. SARS-CoV-2 infected the person between March and December 2020, as confirmed by PCR. Sequenced by immunoSEQ multiplex PCR; TCRdb stores in-frame clones only, minus some. The table lists approximately 19,000 clones, roughly 80% of them singletons. This material consisted of CD4+ T cells from PBMCs cultured with a peptide pool, taken before COVID-19 vaccination. The receptor comes from a human donor who had a prior SARS-CoV-2 infection.

This CDR3 reads CASRTSGGVHEQYF. The CDR3 bases are TGTGCCAGCAGAACTAGCGGGGGGGTCCACGAGCAGTACTTC. J is TRBJ2-7 and V is TRBV27; 13 nucleotides match TRBD2. This CDR3 is 14 amino acids long. Looked up from germline, CDR1 is MNHEY and CDR2 is SMNVEV (reference sequence). J was trimmed by 5 bases and V by 6 bases; bases with no gene match: 4.